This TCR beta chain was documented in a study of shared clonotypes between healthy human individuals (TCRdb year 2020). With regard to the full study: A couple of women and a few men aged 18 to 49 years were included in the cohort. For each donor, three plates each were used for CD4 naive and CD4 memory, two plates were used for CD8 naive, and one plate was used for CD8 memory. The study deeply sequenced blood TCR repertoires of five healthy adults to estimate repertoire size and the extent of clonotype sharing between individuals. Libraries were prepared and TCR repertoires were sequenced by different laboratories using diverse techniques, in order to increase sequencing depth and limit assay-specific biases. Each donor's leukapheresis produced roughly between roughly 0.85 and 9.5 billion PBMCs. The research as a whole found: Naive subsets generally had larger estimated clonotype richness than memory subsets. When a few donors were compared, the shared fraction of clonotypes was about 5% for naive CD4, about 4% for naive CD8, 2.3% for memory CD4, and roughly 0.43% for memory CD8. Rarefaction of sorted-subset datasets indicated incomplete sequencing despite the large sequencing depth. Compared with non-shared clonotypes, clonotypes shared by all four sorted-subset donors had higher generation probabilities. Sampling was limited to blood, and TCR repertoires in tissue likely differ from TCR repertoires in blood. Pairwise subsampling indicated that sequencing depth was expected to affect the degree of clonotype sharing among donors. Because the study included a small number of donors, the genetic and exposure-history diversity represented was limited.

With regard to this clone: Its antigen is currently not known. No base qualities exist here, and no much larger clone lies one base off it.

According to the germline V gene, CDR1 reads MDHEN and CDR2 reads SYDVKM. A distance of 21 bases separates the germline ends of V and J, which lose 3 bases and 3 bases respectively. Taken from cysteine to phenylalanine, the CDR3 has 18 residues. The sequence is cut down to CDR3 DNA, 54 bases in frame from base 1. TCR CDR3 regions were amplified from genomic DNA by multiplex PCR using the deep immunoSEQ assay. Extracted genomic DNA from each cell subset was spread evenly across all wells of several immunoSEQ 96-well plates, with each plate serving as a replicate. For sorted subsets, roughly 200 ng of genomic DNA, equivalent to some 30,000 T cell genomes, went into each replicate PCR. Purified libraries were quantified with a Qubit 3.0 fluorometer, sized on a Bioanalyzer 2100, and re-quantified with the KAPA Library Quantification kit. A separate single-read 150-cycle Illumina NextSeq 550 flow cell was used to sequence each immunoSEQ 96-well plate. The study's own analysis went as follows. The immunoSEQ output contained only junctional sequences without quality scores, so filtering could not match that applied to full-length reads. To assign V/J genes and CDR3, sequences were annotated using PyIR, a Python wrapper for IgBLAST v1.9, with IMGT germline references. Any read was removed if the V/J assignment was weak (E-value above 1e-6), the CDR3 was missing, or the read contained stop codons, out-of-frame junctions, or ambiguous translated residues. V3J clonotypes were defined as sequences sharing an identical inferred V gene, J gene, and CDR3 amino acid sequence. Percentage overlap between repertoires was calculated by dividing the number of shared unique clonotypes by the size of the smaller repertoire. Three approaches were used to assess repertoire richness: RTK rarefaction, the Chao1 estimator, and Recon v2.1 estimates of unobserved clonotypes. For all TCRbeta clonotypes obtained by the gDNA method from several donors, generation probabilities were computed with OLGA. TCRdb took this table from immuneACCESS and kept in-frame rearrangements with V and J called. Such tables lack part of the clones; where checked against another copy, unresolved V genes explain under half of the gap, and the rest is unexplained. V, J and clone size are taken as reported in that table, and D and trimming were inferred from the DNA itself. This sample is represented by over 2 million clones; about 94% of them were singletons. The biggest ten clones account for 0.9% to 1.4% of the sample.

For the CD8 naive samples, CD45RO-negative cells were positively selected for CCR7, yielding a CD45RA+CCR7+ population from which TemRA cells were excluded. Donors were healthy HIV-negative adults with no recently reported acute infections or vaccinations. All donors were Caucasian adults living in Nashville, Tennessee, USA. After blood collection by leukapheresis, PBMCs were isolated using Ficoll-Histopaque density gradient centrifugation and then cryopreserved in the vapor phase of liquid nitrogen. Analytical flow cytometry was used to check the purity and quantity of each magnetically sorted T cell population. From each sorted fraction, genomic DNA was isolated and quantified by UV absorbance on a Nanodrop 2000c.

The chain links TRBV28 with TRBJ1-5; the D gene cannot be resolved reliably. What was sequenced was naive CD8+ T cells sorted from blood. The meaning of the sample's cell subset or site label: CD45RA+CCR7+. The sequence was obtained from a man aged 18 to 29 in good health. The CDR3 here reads CASSFPLRVGTTNQPQHF. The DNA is TGTGCCAGCAGTTTTCCCTTGAGAGTTGGCACTACCAATCAGCCCCAGCATTTT.